This is a list of T cell receptor beta chains from one sample in a study of T cell repertoires in cytomegalovirus infection. Each CDR3 protein gets one entry after TCRdb re-called the reads with MiXCR. The sample lists about 250,000 distinct CDR3 sequences; over 9% were seen once. The source material was PBMCs. Receptors were obtained from a human donor in good health (CMV status not recorded). Some clones in this sample may be carry-over from other donors' samples. Both conserved end residues are part of each CDR3. Each record gives: CDR3 length, D gene, clone size, V gene, J gene, CDR3 DNA, CDR3 protein. A D gene is named only where the DNA matches it firmly. Clone size appears in some rows only: once, few, many, or a class for an expanded clone.

cdr3_length: 18
d_call: -
clone_size: few
v_call: TRBV24-1
j_call: TRBJ2-7
cdr3_nt: TGTGCCACCAGTGATCCCCCCGAGAGGGGGGCCCTTTCCTACGAGCAGTACTTC
cdr3_aa: CATSDPPERGALSYEQYF

cdr3_length: 13
d_call: TRBD1
clone_size: many
v_call: TRBV7-8
j_call: TRBJ2-1
cdr3_nt: TGTGCCAGCAGCCTGGGACAGGGCAATGAGCAGTTCTTC
cdr3_aa: CASSLGQGNEQFF

cdr3_length: 16
d_call: TRBD2
clone_size: -
v_call: TRBV14
j_call: TRBJ2-3
cdr3_nt: TGTGCCAGCAGCCGCCGACTAGCGGGGGTTAAAGATACGCAGTATTTT
cdr3_aa: CASSRRLAGVKDTQYF

cdr3_length: 14
d_call: -
clone_size: many
v_call: TRBV7-2
j_call: TRBJ2-7
cdr3_nt: TGTGCCAGCAGCGAATTCCGGGTTTCCTACGAGCAGTACTTC
cdr3_aa: CASSEFRVSYEQYF

cdr3_length: 14
d_call: -
clone_size: many
v_call: TRBV7-2
j_call: TRBJ2-3
cdr3_nt: TGTGCCAGCAGCTTACTTGGGCATACAGATACGCAGTATTTT
cdr3_aa: CASSLLGHTDTQYF

cdr3_length: 15
d_call: TRBD1
clone_size: -
v_call: TRBV6-2/TRBV6-3
j_call: TRBJ2-3
cdr3_nt: TGTGCCAGCAGCGACCGGGACAGCCTAACAGATACGCAGTATTTT
cdr3_aa: CASSDRDSLTDTQYF

cdr3_length: 13
d_call: -
clone_size: few
v_call: TRBV19
j_call: TRBJ2-5
cdr3_nt: TGTGCCAGTAGTATAGAGGGGAAGGAGACCCAGTACTTC
cdr3_aa: CASSIEGKETQYF

cdr3_length: 14
d_call: -
clone_size: many
v_call: TRBV7-9
j_call: TRBJ2-7
cdr3_nt: TGTGCCAGCAGCTTAAACAGGGGGGGTTACGAGCAGTACTTC
cdr3_aa: CASSLNRGGYEQYF

cdr3_length: 12
d_call: TRBD2
clone_size: many
v_call: TRBV7-2
j_call: TRBJ2-1
cdr3_nt: TGTGCCAGCAGCTCCACTAGCGCTGAGCAGTTCTTC
cdr3_aa: CASSSTSAEQFF

cdr3_length: 14
d_call: -
clone_size: few
v_call: TRBV6-1
j_call: TRBJ1-5
cdr3_nt: TGTGCCAGCAATGGGGGGAGGGGTAGCCAGCCCCAGCATTTT
cdr3_aa: CASNGGRGSQPQHF

cdr3_length: 16
d_call: -
clone_size: -
v_call: TRBV14
j_call: TRBJ1-1
cdr3_nt: TGTGCCAGCAGCCACAACATTCATGGGGGAGGCACTGAAGCTTTCTTT
cdr3_aa: CASSHNIHGGGTEAFF

cdr3_length: 13
d_call: -
clone_size: few
v_call: TRBV7-2
j_call: TRBJ1-6
cdr3_nt: TGTGCCAGCAGCCCTAGATATAATTCACCCCTCCACTTT
cdr3_aa: CASSPRYNSPLHF

cdr3_length: 14
d_call: TRBD1
clone_size: many
v_call: TRBV7-7
j_call: TRBJ2-5
cdr3_nt: TGTGCCAGCAGCCCAGACTCAGGGGGCAAGACCCAGTACTTC
cdr3_aa: CASSPDSGGKTQYF

cdr3_length: 14
d_call: -
clone_size: -
v_call: TRBV2
j_call: TRBJ2-2
cdr3_nt: TGTGCCAGCAGCCTCGGCCCAGAGGTCGGGGAGCTGTTTTTT
cdr3_aa: CASSLGPEVGELFF

cdr3_length: 15
d_call: -
clone_size: many
v_call: TRBV19
j_call: TRBJ2-2
cdr3_nt: TGTGCCAGTGGATCCGGGGGGCGGTACACCGGGGAGCTGTTTTTT
cdr3_aa: CASGSGGRYTGELFF

cdr3_length: 15
d_call: -
clone_size: -
v_call: TRBV27
j_call: TRBJ2-3
cdr3_nt: TGTGCCAGCAGTTTAGGCTCGCCTAGCTTAGATACGCAGTATTTT
cdr3_aa: CASSLGSPSLDTQYF

cdr3_length: 14
d_call: TRBD2
clone_size: -
v_call: TRBV29-1
j_call: TRBJ2-7
cdr3_nt: TGCAGCGTTGTCCTAGCTAGCGGGAGCCACGAGCAGTACTTC
cdr3_aa: CSVVLASGSHEQYF

cdr3_length: 12
d_call: -
clone_size: -
v_call: TRBV10-3
j_call: TRBJ1-1
cdr3_nt: TGTGCCATCGGGGGTCCGGATACTGAAGCTTTCTTT
cdr3_aa: CAIGGPDTEAFF

cdr3_length: 16
d_call: TRBD2
clone_size: many
v_call: TRBV7-3
j_call: TRBJ2-1
cdr3_nt: TGTGCCAGCAGCTTAACAGGCGGGAGCTCCTACAATGAGCAGTTCTTC
cdr3_aa: CASSLTGGSSYNEQFF

cdr3_length: 15
d_call: TRBD2
clone_size: many
v_call: TRBV4-3
j_call: TRBJ2-1
cdr3_nt: TGCGCCAGCAGCCAAGGCGGGAGTAAGTACAATGAGCAGTTCTTC
cdr3_aa: CASSQGGSKYNEQFF

cdr3_length: 15
d_call: TRBD2
clone_size: -
v_call: TRBV20-1
j_call: TRBJ2-5
cdr3_nt: TGCAGTGCTAGAGAGGCTAGCGGGAGAACGGAGACCCAGTACTTC
cdr3_aa: CSAREASGRTETQYF

cdr3_length: 15
d_call: -
clone_size: few
v_call: TRBV9
j_call: TRBJ1-5
cdr3_nt: TGTGCCAGCAGCGCCGAGGGGGAAAGGAATCAGCCCCAGCATTTT
cdr3_aa: CASSAEGERNQPQHF

cdr3_length: 14
d_call: -
clone_size: once
v_call: TRBV29-1
j_call: TRBJ1-5
cdr3_nt: TGCAGCGTAACGACAATGGGGGGTGGACAGCCCCAGCATTTT
cdr3_aa: CSVTTMGGGQPQHF

cdr3_length: 14
d_call: -
clone_size: few
v_call: TRBV7-3
j_call: TRBJ1-1
cdr3_nt: TGTGCCAGCAGCTTAATAGGGGCGGACACTGAAGCTTTCTTT
cdr3_aa: CASSLIGADTEAFF

cdr3_length: 17
d_call: TRBD2
clone_size: -
v_call: TRBV6-2/TRBV6-3
j_call: TRBJ2-3
cdr3_nt: TGTGCCAGCAGGGAGCTCGGGACTAGCGGGCCCACAGATACGCAGTATTTT
cdr3_aa: CASRELGTSGPTDTQYF

cdr3_length: 14
d_call: -
clone_size: many
v_call: TRBV11-1
j_call: TRBJ2-5
cdr3_nt: TGTGCCAGCAGCGGTCGGGTGTCCATCGAGACCCAGTACTTC
cdr3_aa: CASSGRVSIETQYF

cdr3_length: 16
d_call: TRBD1
clone_size: many
v_call: TRBV5-1
j_call: TRBJ1-4
cdr3_nt: TGCGCCAGCAGCCGATCGACAGGGAGGGATAATGAAAAACTGTTTTTT
cdr3_aa: CASSRSTGRDNEKLFF

cdr3_length: 15
d_call: -
clone_size: -
v_call: TRBV2
j_call: TRBJ1-1
cdr3_nt: TGTGCCAGCATAGGGGGGGGACCGATGAACACTGAAGCTTTCTTT
cdr3_aa: CASIGGGPMNTEAFF

cdr3_length: 16
d_call: -
clone_size: many
v_call: TRBV6-1
j_call: TRBJ2-3
cdr3_nt: TGTGCCAGCAGCCGCCGGCCTATTATCGGCACAGATACGCAGTATTTT
cdr3_aa: CASSRRPIIGTDTQYF

cdr3_length: 14
d_call: TRBD2
clone_size: -
v_call: TRBV6-4
j_call: TRBJ2-5
cdr3_nt: TGTGCCAGCAGTGAAGCAGCGGGGGGGGAGACCCAGTACTTC
cdr3_aa: CASSEAAGGETQYF

cdr3_length: 14
d_call: -
clone_size: many
v_call: TRBV28
j_call: TRBJ1-4
cdr3_nt: TGTGCCAGTTGCCAGGATGCAACTAATGAAAAACTGTTTTTT
cdr3_aa: CASCQDATNEKLFF

cdr3_length: 15
d_call: -
clone_size: many
v_call: TRBV7-2
j_call: TRBJ1-3
cdr3_nt: TGTGCCAGCAGCTTATCTGGGGTAGAAGGAAACACCATATATTTT
cdr3_aa: CASSLSGVEGNTIYF

cdr3_length: 16
d_call: TRBD2
clone_size: -
v_call: TRBV9
j_call: TRBJ2-1
cdr3_nt: TGTGCCAGCAGCCCGAGGGGGACTAGCGGTGAGAATGAGCAGTTCTTC
cdr3_aa: CASSPRGTSGENEQFF

cdr3_length: 13
d_call: -
clone_size: many
v_call: TRBV6-6
j_call: TRBJ1-1
cdr3_nt: TGTGCCAGCAGTTACGAGAGGGCGACTGAAGCTTTCTTT
cdr3_aa: CASSYERATEAFF

cdr3_length: 17
d_call: -
clone_size: -
v_call: TRBV14
j_call: TRBJ2-1
cdr3_nt: TGTGCCAGCAGCCTCCACAGCTGGGCGTCTTCCTACAATGAGCAGTTCTTC
cdr3_aa: CASSLHSWASSYNEQFF

cdr3_length: 15
d_call: -
clone_size: many
v_call: TRBV19
j_call: TRBJ1-1
cdr3_nt: TGTGCCAGTAGTAAGGGGAATTGGGGAAACACTGAAGCTTTCTTT
cdr3_aa: CASSKGNWGNTEAFF

cdr3_length: 13
d_call: -
clone_size: many
v_call: TRBV7-2
j_call: TRBJ2-2
cdr3_nt: TGTGCCAGCAGCTTAGACAGGGCTGAGGAGCTGTTTTTT
cdr3_aa: CASSLDRAEELFF

cdr3_length: 15
d_call: TRBD1
clone_size: -
v_call: TRBV19
j_call: TRBJ2-7
cdr3_nt: TGTGCCAGTAGTATAAATCGACAGGGAGACTACGAGCAGTACTTC
cdr3_aa: CASSINRQGDYEQYF

cdr3_length: 13
d_call: -
clone_size: -
v_call: TRBV19
j_call: TRBJ1-6
cdr3_nt: TGTGCCAGTAGTATAGTGCCGAATTCACCCCTCCACTTT
cdr3_aa: CASSIVPNSPLHF

cdr3_length: 15
d_call: TRBD1
clone_size: many
v_call: TRBV6-6
j_call: TRBJ2-3
cdr3_nt: TGTGCCAGCAGGGCGGGACAGGGGGACGCAGATACGCAGTATTTT
cdr3_aa: CASRAGQGDADTQYF

cdr3_length: 14
d_call: TRBD2
clone_size: -
v_call: TRBV20-1
j_call: TRBJ2-3
cdr3_nt: TGCAGTGCTAGAGATCCCAGCGGGGGGCCTCGGCAGTATTTT
cdr3_aa: CSARDPSGGPRQYF

cdr3_length: 16
d_call: TRBD2
clone_size: many
v_call: TRBV7-6
j_call: TRBJ2-3
cdr3_nt: TGTGCCAGCAGCTTAAAAGCGGGGGGGCTCACAGATACGCAGTATTTT
cdr3_aa: CASSLKAGGLTDTQYF

cdr3_length: 14
d_call: -
clone_size: many
v_call: TRBV7-2
j_call: TRBJ1-2
cdr3_nt: TGTGCCAGCAGCTTGGAGGTGGCAGTTTATGGCTACACCTTC
cdr3_aa: CASSLEVAVYGYTF

cdr3_length: 14
d_call: -
clone_size: -
v_call: TRBV11-3
j_call: TRBJ2-3
cdr3_nt: TGTGCCAGCAGCCCAAGGGACACCACAGATACGCAGTATTTT
cdr3_aa: CASSPRDTTDTQYF

cdr3_length: 15
d_call: -
clone_size: many
v_call: TRBV25-1
j_call: TRBJ2-3
cdr3_nt: TGTGCCAGCAGTGAAGGGACGGTTAGCACAGATACGCAGTATTTT
cdr3_aa: CASSEGTVSTDTQYF

cdr3_length: 14
d_call: TRBD2
clone_size: few
v_call: TRBV10-2
j_call: TRBJ2-7
cdr3_nt: TGCGCCAGCAGTGAAAGGGAGGGCCAGAACGAGCAGTACTTC
cdr3_aa: CASSEREGQNEQYF

cdr3_length: 15
d_call: -
clone_size: many
v_call: TRBV7-2
j_call: TRBJ2-1
cdr3_nt: TGTGCCAGCAGCTTAGCGAAGAGCTCCTACAATGAGCAGTTCTTC
cdr3_aa: CASSLAKSSYNEQFF

cdr3_length: 15
d_call: -
clone_size: few
v_call: TRBV20-1
j_call: TRBJ2-1
cdr3_nt: TGCAGTGCTAGAGATAGAAGTAGCTCCTACAATGAGCAGTTCTTC
cdr3_aa: CSARDRSSSYNEQFF

cdr3_length: 15
d_call: TRBD2
clone_size: -
v_call: TRBV29-1
j_call: TRBJ2-3
cdr3_nt: TGCAGCGCTCATGGGGGAGGGGATAGCACAGATACGCAGTATTTT
cdr3_aa: CSAHGGGDSTDTQYF

cdr3_length: 17
d_call: TRBD1
clone_size: -
v_call: TRBV28
j_call: TRBJ1-3
cdr3_nt: TGTGCCAGCACCTTTCCGACAGGGGCGATCTCTGGAAACACCATATATTTT
cdr3_aa: CASTFPTGAISGNTIYF

cdr3_length: 14
d_call: -
clone_size: -
v_call: TRBV11-2
j_call: TRBJ1-1
cdr3_nt: TGTGCCAGCAGCCTACACCCTTCGAACACTGAAGCTTTCTTT
cdr3_aa: CASSLHPSNTEAFF

cdr3_length: 15
d_call: TRBD1
clone_size: -
v_call: TRBV29-1
j_call: TRBJ2-3
cdr3_nt: TGCAGCGTTCCAAGGACAGGGCCTAGCACAGATACGCAGTATTTT
cdr3_aa: CSVPRTGPSTDTQYF

cdr3_length: 12
d_call: -
clone_size: -
v_call: TRBV11-2
j_call: TRBJ1-1
cdr3_nt: TGTGCCAGCAGCTTATATAGCCCTGAAGCTTTCTTT
cdr3_aa: CASSLYSPEAFF

cdr3_length: 14
d_call: TRBD1
clone_size: many
v_call: TRBV5-1
j_call: TRBJ1-1
cdr3_nt: TGCGCCAGCAGCTTGCTGGACAGGGAGGGTGAAGCTTTCTTT
cdr3_aa: CASSLLDREGEAFF

cdr3_length: 13
d_call: TRBD2
clone_size: many
v_call: TRBV7-2
j_call: TRBJ2-7
cdr3_nt: TGTGCCAGTAAGACTAGCGGGGAAAACGAGCAGTACTTC
cdr3_aa: CASKTSGENEQYF